A selection of T cell receptor beta chains follows, all from one sample in a study of T cells in Graves' hyperthyroidism and ophthalmopathy. A single record per CDR3 protein comes from TCRdb applying MiXCR to the multiplex PCR reads. The table has hundreds of thousands of distinct CDR3 sequences, more than 12% seen once; the top ten hold roughly an eighth. The sequenced sample consisted of blood. The source is a woman between 45 and 60 years old with Graves' ophthalmopathy. Each CDR3 is given with its conserved first and last residue. A D gene is named only where the DNA matches it firmly. Size is omitted from some rows. Given values are once, few, many or a class for expanded clones.

cdr3_nt	cdr3_aa	j_call	v_call	clone_size	d_call
TGTGCCAGCAGCCAAGTATGGGACAGGGATAGCAATCAGCCCCAGCATTTT	CASSQVWDRDSNQPQHF	TRBJ1-5	TRBV4-2	few	TRBD1
TGTGCCAGCAGCTCCACGACATTTAACTATGGCTACACCTTC	CASSSTTFNYGYTF	TRBJ1-2	TRBV7-8	many	.
TGCAGTGCTAGAGATTCCCAGGGAGGCTACGAGCAGTACTTC	CSARDSQGGYEQYF	TRBJ2-7	TRBV20-1	many	.
TGTGCCAGCAGCTTAGTCATGGAAGGACCTTCCTACAATGAGCAGTTCTTC	CASSLVMEGPSYNEQFF	TRBJ2-1	TRBV13	many	.
TGTGCCAGCAGTATGTGGCAGACTCGATCACCCCTCCACTTT	CASSMWQTRSPLHF	TRBJ1-6	TRBV6-1	.	.
TGTGCCAGCAGTCACCCAGGGGGCCTCTTTGGTTGGACTGAAGCTTTCTTT	CASSHPGGLFGWTEAFF	TRBJ1-1	TRBV12-3/TRBV12-4	many	TRBD1
TGCAGCGCCTGCGGCGGGAGTACCTACGAGCAGTACTTC	CSACGGSTYEQYF	TRBJ2-7	TRBV29-1	few	TRBD2
TGTGCCACCAGTGATCCCTCGACGGTCCAGGAGACCCAGTACTTC	CATSDPSTVQETQYF	TRBJ2-5	TRBV24-1	few	.
TGCAGTGCTAGTCCCCTAAGCGTTTGGCGGAGCACCGGTGAGCAGTTCTTC	CSASPLSVWRSTGEQFF	TRBJ2-1	TRBV20-1	many	.
TGTGCCAGCAGCAAATTCACTAGGACGGTTGATAATTCACCCCTCCACTTT	CASSKFTRTVDNSPLHF	TRBJ1-6	TRBV6-1	many	.
TGTGCCAGTAGTATAGACCCGAGGAAGCCCCAGCATTTT	CASSIDPRKPQHF	TRBJ1-5	TRBV19	.	.
TGCAGTGCTAGAAGCCTTGGGGGGTTAACCTACAATGAGCAGTTCTTC	CSARSLGGLTYNEQFF	TRBJ2-1	TRBV20-1	few	.
TGTGCCAGCAGCCAAGATCCCTATGCCATCACCACTGAAGCTTTCTTT	CASSQDPYAITTEAFF	TRBJ1-1	TRBV3-1	many	.
TGTGCCAGCAGACCGACAGCCGGGACTGACTACAATGAGCAGTTCTTC	CASRPTAGTDYNEQFF	TRBJ2-1	TRBV12-3/TRBV12-4	many	.
TGTGCCAGCACCCCGGGACTCGGCACTGAAGCTTTCTTT	CASTPGLGTEAFF	TRBJ1-1	TRBV6-1	.	.
TGTGCCAGCAGTTACTCGGAGGTTAGCGGGAACGGGTACGAGCAGTACTTC	CASSYSEVSGNGYEQYF	TRBJ2-7	TRBV6-5	few	TRBD2
TGTGCCAGCAGCTTATGGCGTTACCGAGAGCAGTTCTTC	CASSLWRYREQFF	TRBJ2-1	TRBV7-9	many	.
TGTGCCAGCTCACCCGACGGACGGGAGCAGTTCTTC	CASSPDGREQFF	TRBJ2-1	TRBV18	many	.
TGTGCCAGCAGTTACTCCGAGGTTTCCCTTTCTCCTAACTATGGCTACACCTTC	CASSYSEVSLSPNYGYTF	TRBJ1-2	TRBV6-2/TRBV6-3	.	.
TGCAGTGCTAGAGGGGATACAGGGGACACCGGGGAGCTGTTTTTT	CSARGDTGDTGELFF	TRBJ2-2	TRBV20-1	medium-sized	TRBD1
TGCGCCAGCAGCCAAGTGTTCCGGGACAGGGGAGGCGCTGAAGCTTTCTTT	CASSQVFRDRGGAEAFF	TRBJ1-1	TRBV4-1	.	TRBD1
TGCGCCAGCAGCCAAGACGCGGGGGCCGTATCACCCCTCCACTTT	CASSQDAGAVSPLHF	TRBJ1-6	TRBV4-3	many	.
TGCAGTGCTAGAGATATGGGCCAGGCGGGAGGAGCCTACAATGAGCAGTTCTTC	CSARDMGQAGGAYNEQFF	TRBJ2-1	TRBV20-1	.	TRBD2
TGCAGTGCTAGAGAAGGGACACAAGTTTACACTGAAGCTTTCTTT	CSAREGTQVYTEAFF	TRBJ1-1	TRBV20-1	many	.
TGTGCCAGCAGTGAATTTGGACAGGGGGTAGAGACCCAGTACTTC	CASSEFGQGVETQYF	TRBJ2-5	TRBV2	many	TRBD1
TGCAGCGTTGTGAGGGTCAGGGGAGCCACAGATACGCAGTATTTT	CSVVRVRGATDTQYF	TRBJ2-3	TRBV29-1	many	.
TGTGCCAGCACCCGACTAGCGGGAGGGAAAGAGCAGTACTTC	CASTRLAGGKEQYF	TRBJ2-7	TRBV6-2/TRBV6-3	many	TRBD2
TGTGCCAGCAATGGCGGGGGGACCTACAATGAGCAGTTCTTC	CASNGGGTYNEQFF	TRBJ2-1	TRBV28	many	TRBD2
TGTGCCAGCAGCTTTACAGGGGTTCGAGAGACCCAGTACTTC	CASSFTGVRETQYF	TRBJ2-5	TRBV5-6	.	TRBD1
TGTGCCAGTAGTCCTGACAGAACCTTACTATATAGCAATCAGCCCCAGCATTTT	CASSPDRTLLYSNQPQHF	TRBJ1-5	TRBV19	.	.
TGTGCCAGCAGGCGGACAGGGGGAACGAACACCGGGGAGCTGTTTTTT	CASRRTGGTNTGELFF	TRBJ2-2	TRBV7-9	few	TRBD1
TGTGCCAGCAGTTACCCCCGCGGGACAGGGGGCCCCGGGGAGCTGTTTTTT	CASSYPRGTGGPGELFF	TRBJ2-2	TRBV6-9	.	TRBD1
TGTGCCAGCAGCGCCTACCCCGGGACAGCTCCCTACGAGCAGTACTTC	CASSAYPGTAPYEQYF	TRBJ2-7	TRBV9	few	TRBD1
TGTGCCAGCAGTCCACATGGGACAGGGCAAAACACTGAAGCTTTCTTT	CASSPHGTGQNTEAFF	TRBJ1-1	TRBV6-1	.	TRBD1
TGTGCCAGCAGCGGGGGAGGAGCCAAAAACATTCAGTACTTC	CASSGGGAKNIQYF	TRBJ2-4	TRBV11-3	many	.
TGTGCCAGCAGCGTAGACAGTCGAAACACCATATATTTT	CASSVDSRNTIYF	TRBJ1-3	TRBV9	.	.
TGTGCCAGCCACGATGATAGCGGTAGCACCGGGGAGCTGTTTTTT	CASHDDSGSTGELFF	TRBJ2-2	TRBV28	many	.